A single sample gave rise to the 9 T cell receptor beta chains below, sequenced in a study of T-cell reconstitution after alpha-beta-depleted transplantation in children. This sample's TCRbeta library carried unique molecular identifier barcodes. TCRdb used MiXCR to reprocess the PCR reads, holding one entry per CDR3 protein. This table has around 530,000 distinct CDR3 sequences, about 33% appearing once. Sequencing used PBMCs from the stem cell graft donor, obtained from the stem cell graft. The origin of the receptors is a human donor who donated a stem cell graft to a child with aplastic anemia.

CDR3 amino acids: CASSFQGGLGPYEQYF. CDR3 nucleotide sequence: TGTGCCAGCAGTTTCCAGGGGGGACTGGGGCCCTACGAGCAGTACTTC. The V and J genes are TRBV27 and TRBJ2-7, with a possible D match to TRBD1 (7 bases). The germline V and J ends were trimmed by 3 bases and 2 bases, with 17 bases remaining between them. Looked up from germline, CDR1 is MNHEY and CDR2 is SMNVEV (reference sequence). The CDR3 extends over 16 amino acids.

At least ten counts were recorded for this clonotype. The gene calls are TRBV12-3 or TRBV12-4 and TRBJ2-1; D not certain. The germline V and J ends were trimmed by 6 bases and 3 bases, with 12 bases remaining between them. The CDR3 runs 14 residues. CDR3 coding DNA: TGTGCCAGCAGGGTAGCTAGGGACTACAATGAGCAGTTCTTC. It specifies CASRVARDYNEQFF.

V gene TRBV29-1 combines with J gene TRBJ2-1; TRBD1 might be the D (5 bases). The CDR3 consists of 14 residues. V lost 4 bases and J 7 bases, leaving 17 bases between the germline ends. Germline V gene data show CDR1 as SQVTM and CDR2 as ANQGSEA. Written as DNA, the CDR3 is TGCAGCGTTGTGTGGGCAGGGCGGAATAATGAGCAGTTCTTC. It encodes CSVVWAGRNNEQFF.

The CDR3 reads CATSDLGSGDEQFF. The CDR3 coding sequence is TGTGCCACCAGTGATTTGGGATCGGGGGATGAGCAGTTCTTC. This chain links TRBV24-1 with TRBJ2-1, with a possible D match to TRBD2 (6 bases). CDR1 is KGHDR, CDR2 SFDVKD, per germline. V was pared by 0 bases and J by 8 bases, with 10 bases between. The CDR3 length is 14 residues.

The rearrangement uses TRBV28 and TRBJ1-2; a possible D gene is TRBD1 (5 bases). Trimming took off 6 bases at V and 3 bases at J, with 23 bases between the two ends. The CDR3 consists of 17 residues. Per germline, CDR1 MDHEN and CDR2 SYDVKM. As DNA, the CDR3 is TGTGCCAGCAGCCACGGGGGTGGACCGACTAGTGACTATGGCTACACCTTC. Its protein is CASSHGGGPTSDYGYTF.

There are a few counts of this clonotype. V and J are TRBV20-1 and TRBJ2-1; D gene ambiguous. Germline lookup yields CDR1 DFQATT and CDR2 SNEGSKA (reference sequence). V was clipped by 6 bases and J by 3 bases, with 21 bases between them. The CDR3 is 16 residues long. CDR3 loop: CSAPSTGGLHYNEQFF. The CDR3 nucleotides read TGCAGTGCCCCTTCCACCGGCGGCTTGCACTACAATGAGCAGTTCTTC.

Only a few counts were recorded for this clonotype. The rearrangement joins TRBV5-1 to TRBJ2-3, with TRBD2 matching over 11 bases. This CDR3 has 15 amino acids. Germline lookup yields CDR1 SGHRS and CDR2 YFSETQ. Trimming cost V 3 bases and J 3 bases; bases outside gene matches: 3. DNA for the CDR3: TGCGCCAGCAGCTCACTAGCGGGGGATACAGATACGCAGTATTTT. Its protein is CASSSLAGDTDTQYF.

V and J are TRBV7-9 and TRBJ2-7; 10 nucleotides match TRBD1. V shed 5 bases, J shed 6 bases, and the junction held 10 bases outside the gene matches. The germline gives CDR1 SEHNR, CDR2 FQNEAQ (reference sequence). This CDR3 is built from 15 residues. The CDR3 DNA sequence: TGTGCCAGCAGCGCGACCGGGACAGGGGTCTCCGAGCAGTACTTC. Residues: CASSATGTGVSEQYF.

This clonotype was seen only a few times. The chain is built from TRBV5-5 and TRBJ2-7, with TRBD1 identical over 8 bases. Losses at the gene ends were 1 base for V and 3 bases for J; bases not matched to a gene: 6. This CDR3 is 15 amino acids long. Germline lookup yields CDR1 SGHKS and CDR2 YYEKEE (reference sequence). This chain's CDR3 is CASSLYSGQGYEQYF. CDR3 sequence (DNA): TGTGCCAGCAGCTTGTACTCTGGACAGGGCTACGAGCAGTACTTC.